This T cell receptor beta chain stems from a study of vaccination effects on CD4 cells after COVID-19. This clone was counted a few times. What it recognizes is unknown. The CDR3 has 15 amino acids. Germline CDR1 LNHDA, CDR2 SQIVND (reference sequence). Unmatched junction bases numbered 8, after V lost 5 bases and J lost 9 bases. Under the ViraFEST assay, PBMC were stimulated with viral peptide pools so that antigen-specific CD4+ T cells expanded. Sequencing was performed afterwards. Cells that had been cultured for nine to eleven days were the source of isolated CD4+ T cells. Each person got two doses of an mRNA SARS-CoV-2 vaccine, BNT162b2 or mRNA-1273. Some clones are missing from TCRdb's copy, which holds only in-frame ones; the method was immunoSEQ multiplex PCR. The table lists more than 9,500 clones, over 60% of them singletons, with 7.5% to 9.5% in the top ten.

The starting material was CD4+ T cells from PBMCs cultured with SARS-CoV-2 spike peptides, obtained after COVID-19 vaccination. This clonotype was sampled from a human donor who received a COVID-19 vaccine. The chain is built from TRBV19 and TRBJ1-6; 9 bases are a match to TRBD1. CDR3 in DNA: TGTGCCAGTAGTGACCCGGGACAGGGACGTTCACCCCTCCACTTT. It codes for CASSDPGQGRSPLHF. Drawing the rest from reference TRBV19 and TRBJ1-6, the complete variable domain is DGGITQSPKYLFRKEGQNVTLSCEQNLNHDAMYWYRQDPGQGLRLIYYSQIVNDFQKGDIAEGYSVSREKKESFPLTVTSAQKNPTAFYLCASSDPGQGRSPLHFGNGTRLTVT.